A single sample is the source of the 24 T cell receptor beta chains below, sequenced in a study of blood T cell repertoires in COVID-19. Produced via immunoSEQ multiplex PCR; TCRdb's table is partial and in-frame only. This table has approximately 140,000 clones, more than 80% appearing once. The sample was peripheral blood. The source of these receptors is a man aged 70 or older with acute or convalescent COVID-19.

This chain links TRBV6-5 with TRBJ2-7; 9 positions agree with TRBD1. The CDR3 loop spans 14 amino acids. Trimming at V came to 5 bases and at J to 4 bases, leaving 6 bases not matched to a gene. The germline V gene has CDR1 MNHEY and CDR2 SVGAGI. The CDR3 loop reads CASSTRDRAYEQYF. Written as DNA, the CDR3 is TGTGCCAGCAGTACCCGGGACAGGGCTTACGAGCAGTACTTC.

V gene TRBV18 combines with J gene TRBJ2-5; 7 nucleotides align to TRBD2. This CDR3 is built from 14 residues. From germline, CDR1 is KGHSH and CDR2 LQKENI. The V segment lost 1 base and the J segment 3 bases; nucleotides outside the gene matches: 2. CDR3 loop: CASSPRLAEETQYF. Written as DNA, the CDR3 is TGTGCCAGCTCACCACGTCTAGCGGAAGAGACCCAGTACTTC.

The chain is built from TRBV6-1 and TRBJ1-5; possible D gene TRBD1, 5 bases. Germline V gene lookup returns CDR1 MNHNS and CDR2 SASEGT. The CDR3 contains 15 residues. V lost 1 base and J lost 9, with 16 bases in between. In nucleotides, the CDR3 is TGTGCCAGCAGTGAAGGGTGGCAGGGCAGCCCGCCCCAGCATTTT. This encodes CASSEGWQGSPPQHF.

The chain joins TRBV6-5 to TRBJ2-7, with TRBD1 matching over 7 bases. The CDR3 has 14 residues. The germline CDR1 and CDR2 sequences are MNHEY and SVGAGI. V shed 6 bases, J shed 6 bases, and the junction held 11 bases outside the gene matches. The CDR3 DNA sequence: TGTGCCAGCAGCTTAGACAGGGTCTCGGCCGAGCAGTACTTC. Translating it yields CASSLDRVSAEQYF.

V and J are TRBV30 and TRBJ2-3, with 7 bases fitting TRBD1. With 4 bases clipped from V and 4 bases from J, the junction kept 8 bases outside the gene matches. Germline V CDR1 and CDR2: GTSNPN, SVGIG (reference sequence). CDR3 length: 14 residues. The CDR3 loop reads CAWTPDRAPDTQYF. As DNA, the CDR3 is TGTGCCTGGACCCCAGACAGGGCCCCAGATACGCAGTATTTT.

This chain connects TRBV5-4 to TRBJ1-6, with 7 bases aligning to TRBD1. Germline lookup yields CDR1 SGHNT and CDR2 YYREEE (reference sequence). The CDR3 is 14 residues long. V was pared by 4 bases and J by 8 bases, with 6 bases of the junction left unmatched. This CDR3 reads CASSTTGTHSPLHF. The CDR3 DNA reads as TGTGCCAGCAGCACGACAGGGACCCATTCACCCCTCCACTTT.

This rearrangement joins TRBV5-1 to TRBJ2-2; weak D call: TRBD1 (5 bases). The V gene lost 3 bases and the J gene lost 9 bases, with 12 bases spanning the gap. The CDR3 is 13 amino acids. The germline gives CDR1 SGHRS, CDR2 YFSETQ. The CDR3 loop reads CASSSGLGRELFF. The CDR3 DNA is TGCGCCAGCAGCTCAGGGCTGGGCCGGGAGCTGTTTTTT.

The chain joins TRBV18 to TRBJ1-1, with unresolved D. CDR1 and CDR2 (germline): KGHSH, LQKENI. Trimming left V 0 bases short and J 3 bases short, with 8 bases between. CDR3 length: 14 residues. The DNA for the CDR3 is TGTGCCAGCTCACCACCGGAGGGATACACTGAAGCTTTCTTT. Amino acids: CASSPPEGYTEAFF.

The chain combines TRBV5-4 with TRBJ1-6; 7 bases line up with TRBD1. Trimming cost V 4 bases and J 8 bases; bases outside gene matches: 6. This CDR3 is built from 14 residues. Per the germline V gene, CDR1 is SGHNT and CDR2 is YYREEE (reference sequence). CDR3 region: CASSLQGMYSPLHF. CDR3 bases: TGTGCCAGCAGCCTACAGGGGATGTATTCACCCCTCCACTTT.

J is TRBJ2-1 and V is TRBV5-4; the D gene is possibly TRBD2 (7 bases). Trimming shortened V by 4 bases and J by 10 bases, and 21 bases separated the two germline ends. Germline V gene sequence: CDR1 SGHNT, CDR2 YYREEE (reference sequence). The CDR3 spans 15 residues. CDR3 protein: CASSPGGGQTAEQFF. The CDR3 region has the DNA TGTGCCAGCAGCCCTGGGGGGGGGCAGACGGCCGAGCAGTTCTTC.

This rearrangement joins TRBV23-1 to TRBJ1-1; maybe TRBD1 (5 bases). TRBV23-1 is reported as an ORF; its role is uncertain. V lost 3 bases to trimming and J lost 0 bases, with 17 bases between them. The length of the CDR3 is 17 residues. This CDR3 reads CASSHGQGESMNTEAFF. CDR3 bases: TGCGCCAGCAGTCACGGGCAGGGCGAGTCCATGAACACTGAAGCTTTCTTT.

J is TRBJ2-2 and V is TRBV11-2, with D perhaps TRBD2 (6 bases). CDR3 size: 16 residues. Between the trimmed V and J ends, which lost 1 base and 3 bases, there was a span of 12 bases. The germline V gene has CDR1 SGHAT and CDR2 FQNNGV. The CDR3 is CASSLGIGEDTGELFF. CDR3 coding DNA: TGTGCCAGCAGCTTAGGTATAGGGGAGGACACCGGGGAGCTGTTTTTT.

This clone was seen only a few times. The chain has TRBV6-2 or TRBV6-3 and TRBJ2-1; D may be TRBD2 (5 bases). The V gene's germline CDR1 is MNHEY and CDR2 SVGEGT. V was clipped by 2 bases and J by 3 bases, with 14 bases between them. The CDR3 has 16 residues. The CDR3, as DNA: TGTGCCAGCAGTTACCCCCAGACGAGGGTCTACAATGAGCAGTTCTTC. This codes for CASSYPQTRVYNEQFF.

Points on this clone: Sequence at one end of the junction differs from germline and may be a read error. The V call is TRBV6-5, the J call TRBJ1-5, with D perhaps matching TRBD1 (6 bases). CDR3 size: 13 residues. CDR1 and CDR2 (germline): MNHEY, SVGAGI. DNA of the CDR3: TGTGCCAGCAGTTCCAACCGGGACACCGACGCGTATTTT. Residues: CASSSNRDTDAYF.

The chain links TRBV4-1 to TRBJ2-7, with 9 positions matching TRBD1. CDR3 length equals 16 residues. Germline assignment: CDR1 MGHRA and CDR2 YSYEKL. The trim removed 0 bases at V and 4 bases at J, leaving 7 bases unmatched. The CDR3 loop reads CASSQDYFGTGYEQYF. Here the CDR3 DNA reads TGCGCCAGCAGCCAAGATTATTTCGGGACAGGGTACGAGCAGTACTTC.

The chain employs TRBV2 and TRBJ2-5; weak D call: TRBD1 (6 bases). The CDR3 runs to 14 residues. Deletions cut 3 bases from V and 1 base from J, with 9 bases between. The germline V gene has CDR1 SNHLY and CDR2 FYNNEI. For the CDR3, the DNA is TGTGCCAGCAGTGAGGACAGTGTCCAAGAGACCCAGTACTTC. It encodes CASSEDSVQETQYF.

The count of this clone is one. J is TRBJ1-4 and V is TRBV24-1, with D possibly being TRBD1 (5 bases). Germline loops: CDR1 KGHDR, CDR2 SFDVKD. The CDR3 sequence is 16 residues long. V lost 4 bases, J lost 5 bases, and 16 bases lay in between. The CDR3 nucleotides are TGTGCCACCAGTGAGGGGGGACCGGCGGCCAATGAAAAACTGTTTTTT. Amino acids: CATSEGGPAANEKLFF.

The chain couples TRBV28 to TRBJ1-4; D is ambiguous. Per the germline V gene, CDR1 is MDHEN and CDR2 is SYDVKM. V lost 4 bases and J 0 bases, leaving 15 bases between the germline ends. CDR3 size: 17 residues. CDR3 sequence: CASSSLISASTNEKLFF. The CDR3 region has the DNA TGTGCCAGCAGTTCTCTCATTAGCGCGTCAACTAATGAAAAACTGTTTTTT.

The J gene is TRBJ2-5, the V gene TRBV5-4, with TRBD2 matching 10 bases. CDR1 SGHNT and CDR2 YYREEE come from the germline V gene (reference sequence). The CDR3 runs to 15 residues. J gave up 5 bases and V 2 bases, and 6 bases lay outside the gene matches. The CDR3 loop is CASSFPAGGMETQYF. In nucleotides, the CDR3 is TGTGCCAGCAGCTTTCCAGCGGGAGGGATGGAGACCCAGTACTTC.

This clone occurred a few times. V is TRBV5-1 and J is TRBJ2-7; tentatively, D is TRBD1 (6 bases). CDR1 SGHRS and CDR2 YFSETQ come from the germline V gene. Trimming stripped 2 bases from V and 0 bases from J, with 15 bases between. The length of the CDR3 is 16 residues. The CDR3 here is CASSFYLRQASYEQYF. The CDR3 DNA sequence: TGCGCCAGCAGCTTCTACCTACGACAGGCCTCCTACGAGCAGTACTTC.

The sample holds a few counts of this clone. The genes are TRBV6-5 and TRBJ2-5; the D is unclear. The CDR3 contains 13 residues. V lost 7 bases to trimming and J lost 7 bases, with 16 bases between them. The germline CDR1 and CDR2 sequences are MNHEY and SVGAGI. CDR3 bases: TGTGCCAGCAAGCCGCTTTCGATTGCGACCCAGTACTTC. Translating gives CASKPLSIATQYF.

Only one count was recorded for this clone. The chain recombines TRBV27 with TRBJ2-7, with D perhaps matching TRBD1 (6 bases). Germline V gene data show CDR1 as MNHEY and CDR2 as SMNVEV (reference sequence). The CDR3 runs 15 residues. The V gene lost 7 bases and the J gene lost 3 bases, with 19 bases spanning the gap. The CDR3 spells CASKRTRTDVYEQYF. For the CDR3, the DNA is TGTGCCAGCAAGCGCACCCGGACAGACGTCTACGAGCAGTACTTC.

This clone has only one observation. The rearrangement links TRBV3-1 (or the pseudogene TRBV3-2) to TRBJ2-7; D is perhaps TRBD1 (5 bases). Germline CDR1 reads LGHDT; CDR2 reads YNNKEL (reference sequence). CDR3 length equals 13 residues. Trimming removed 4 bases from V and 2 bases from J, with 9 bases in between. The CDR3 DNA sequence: TGTGCCAGCAGCCGAGACAGTGCCTACGAGCAGTACTTC. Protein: CASSRDSAYEQYF.

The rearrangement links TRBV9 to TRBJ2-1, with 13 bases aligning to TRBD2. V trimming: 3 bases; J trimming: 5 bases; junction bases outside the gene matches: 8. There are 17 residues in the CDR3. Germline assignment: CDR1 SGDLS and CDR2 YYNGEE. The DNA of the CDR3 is TGTGCCAGCAGCGGGGGACTAGCGGGAACACCACACAATGAGCAGTTCTTC. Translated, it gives CASSGGLAGTPHNEQFF.